Presented here are 3 T cell receptor beta chains from one specimen sequenced in a study of human T cells and chemical hapten exposure. Using its own MiXCR run on the RACE reads, TCRdb lists one record per CDR3 protein. The data hold roughly 200,000 distinct CDR3 sequences, with 20% to 25% observed a single time. As to time point: patch test 1, 2 weeks after DPC sensitization. The treatment denotes: therapeutic diphenylcyclopropenone sensitization with weekly scalp DPC. The source material was whole blood, sampled in connection with sensitization to the hapten diphenylcyclopropenone (DPC). The receptor set was obtained from a woman in her 50s with alopecia areata. Some clones in this sample may be carry-over from other donors' samples.

The chain carries TRBV7-2 and TRBJ2-2; D unclear. The CDR3 is 15 amino acids. From germline, CDR1 is SGHTA and CDR2 FQGNSA. V dropped 4 bases and J dropped 8 bases, with 17 bases sitting between them. The CDR3 DNA is TGTGCCAGCAGCTCCGTCCGTGGGCCCCCGGGGGAGCTGTTTTTT. Its translation is CASSSVRGPPGELFF.

This clonotype turned up a few times. The V and J genes are TRBV20-1 and TRBJ2-5; D is unresolved. The length of the CDR3 is 11 residues. With 4 bases removed from V and 5 bases from J, the gap between germline ends came to 8 bases. Germline CDR1 and CDR2: DFQATT and SNEGSKA (reference sequence). CDR3 nucleotide sequence: TGCAGTGCTATGATCTTCGAGACCCAGTACTTC. It codes for CSAMIFETQYF.

This chain's CDR3 is CATSPGSWETQYF. The CDR3 DNA is TGTGCCACCTCCCCTGGGAGCTGGGAGACCCAGTACTTC. The chain recombines TRBV27 with TRBJ2-5; D is perhaps TRBD2 (5 bases). Germline V CDR1 and CDR2: MNHEY, SMNVEV (reference sequence). V gave up 10 bases and J gave up 5 bases, with 17 bases separating them. The CDR3 has 13 residues.